This T cell receptor beta chain was identified in a study of T-cell reconstitution after alpha-beta-depleted transplantation in children. Note on this clonotype: Antigen unknown.

There are 14 residues in the CDR3. Trimming removed 8 bases from V and 1 base from J, with 13 bases in between. CDR1 and CDR2 from the germline V gene are WNHNN and SYGVQD (reference sequence). Whole-study results and caveats: At around two months after transplant, the alpha-beta T cells were reportedly derived from several hundred expanded clones that came from non-depleted graft cells. Recipient T cells and thymic progenitors that survived were the source of the high TCRbeta diversity seen at day 60 in some patients. Newly made T cells mostly supplied T-cell counts and diversity one year after transplant.

Construction of the TCRbeta library involved unique molecular identifiers. TCRdb ran MiXCR on the PCR reads and lists one entry per CDR3 protein. The table lists a few hundred thousand distinct CDR3 sequences, 20% to 30% of them singletons, with about 35% in the top ten. The starting material was PBMCs, obtained before TCRalphabeta/CD19-depleted stem cell transplant. The chain has TRBV10-1 and TRBJ2-3, with a tentative D call TRBD1 (6 bases). This clonotype was sampled from a boy in the first two years of life with Wiskott-Aldrich syndrome, due to receive a stem cell transplant. The CDR3 nucleotides read TGCGCCAGCGCTCGGGACACCGGCACAGATACGCAGTATTTT. This sequence encodes CASARDTGTDTQYF.